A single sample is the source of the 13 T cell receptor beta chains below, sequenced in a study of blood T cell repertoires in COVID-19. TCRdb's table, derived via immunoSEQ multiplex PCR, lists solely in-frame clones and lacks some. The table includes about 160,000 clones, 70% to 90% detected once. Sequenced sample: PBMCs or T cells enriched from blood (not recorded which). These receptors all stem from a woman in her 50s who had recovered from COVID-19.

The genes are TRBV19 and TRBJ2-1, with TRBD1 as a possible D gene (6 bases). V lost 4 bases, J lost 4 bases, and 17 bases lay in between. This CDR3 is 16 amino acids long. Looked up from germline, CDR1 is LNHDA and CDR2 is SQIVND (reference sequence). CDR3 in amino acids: CASSTRQAGKYNEQFF. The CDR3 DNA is TGTGCCAGTAGTACCAGACAGGCAGGGAAATACAATGAGCAGTTCTTC.

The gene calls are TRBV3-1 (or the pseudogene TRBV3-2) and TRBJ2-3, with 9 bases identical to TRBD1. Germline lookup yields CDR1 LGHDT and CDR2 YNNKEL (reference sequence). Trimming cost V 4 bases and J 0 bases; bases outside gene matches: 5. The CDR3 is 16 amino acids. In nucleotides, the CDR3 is TGTGCCAGCAGCCCATCCGGGACAGGGAGCACAGATACGCAGTATTTT. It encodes CASSPSGTGSTDTQYF.

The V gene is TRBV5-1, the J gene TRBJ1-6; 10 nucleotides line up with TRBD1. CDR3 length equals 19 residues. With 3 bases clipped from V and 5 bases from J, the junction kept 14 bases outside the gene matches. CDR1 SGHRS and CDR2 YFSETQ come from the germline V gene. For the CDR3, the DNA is TGCGCCAGCAGCTCCGGGACAGGGGACCCAAAAAGAGATAATTCACCCCTCCACTTT. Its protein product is CASSSGTGDPKRDNSPLHF.

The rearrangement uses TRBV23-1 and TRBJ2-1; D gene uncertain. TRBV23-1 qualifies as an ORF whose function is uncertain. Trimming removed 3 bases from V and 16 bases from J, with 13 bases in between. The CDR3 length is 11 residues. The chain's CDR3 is CASSHPAVFFF. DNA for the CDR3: TGCGCCAGCAGTCATCCGGCGGTATTCTTCTTC.

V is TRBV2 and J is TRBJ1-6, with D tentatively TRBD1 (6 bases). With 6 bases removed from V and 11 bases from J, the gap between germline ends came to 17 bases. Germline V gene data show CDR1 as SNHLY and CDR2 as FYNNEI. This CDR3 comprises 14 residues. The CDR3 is CASREDRPLAPLHF. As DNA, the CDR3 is TGTGCCAGCAGGGAGGACAGACCGTTGGCACCCCTCCACTTT.

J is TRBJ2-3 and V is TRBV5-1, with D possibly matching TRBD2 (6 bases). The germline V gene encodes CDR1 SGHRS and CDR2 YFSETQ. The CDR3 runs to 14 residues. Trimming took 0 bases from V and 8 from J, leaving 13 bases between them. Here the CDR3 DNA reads TGCGCCAGCAGCTTGGCGGCTAGCGATGGTACGCAGTATTTT. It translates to CASSLAASDGTQYF.

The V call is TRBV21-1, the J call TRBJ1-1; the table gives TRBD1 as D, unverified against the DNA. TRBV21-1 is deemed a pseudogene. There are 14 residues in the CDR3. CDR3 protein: CASSLIEQGTEAFF. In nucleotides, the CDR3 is TGTGCCAGCAGCTTGATCGAACAGGGGACTGAAGCTTTCTTT.

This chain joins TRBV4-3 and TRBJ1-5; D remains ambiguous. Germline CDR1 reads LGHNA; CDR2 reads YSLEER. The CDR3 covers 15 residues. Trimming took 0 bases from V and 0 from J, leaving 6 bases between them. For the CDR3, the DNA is TGCGCCAGCAGCCAAGAGGGCTATAGCAATCAGCCCCAGCATTTT. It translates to CASSQEGYSNQPQHF.

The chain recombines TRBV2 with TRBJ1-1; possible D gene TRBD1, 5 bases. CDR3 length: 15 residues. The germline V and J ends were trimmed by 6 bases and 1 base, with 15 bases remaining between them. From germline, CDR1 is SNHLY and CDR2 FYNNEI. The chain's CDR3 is CASRGEWRGNTEAFF. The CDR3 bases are TGTGCCAGCAGAGGGGAATGGCGGGGGAACACTGAAGCTTTCTTT. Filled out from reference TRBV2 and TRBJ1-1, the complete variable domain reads EPEVTQTPSHQVTQMGQEVILRCVPISNHLYFYWYRQILGQKVEFLVSFYNNEISEKSEIFDDQFSVERPDGSNFTLKIRSTKLEDSAMYFCASRGEWRGNTEAFFGQGTRLTVV.

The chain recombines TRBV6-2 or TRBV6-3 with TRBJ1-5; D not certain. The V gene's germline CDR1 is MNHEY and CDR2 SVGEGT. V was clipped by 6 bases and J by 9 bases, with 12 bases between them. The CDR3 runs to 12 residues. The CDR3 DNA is TGTGCCAGCAGCCAGACACGTGGGCCCCAGCATTTT. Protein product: CASSQTRGPQHF.

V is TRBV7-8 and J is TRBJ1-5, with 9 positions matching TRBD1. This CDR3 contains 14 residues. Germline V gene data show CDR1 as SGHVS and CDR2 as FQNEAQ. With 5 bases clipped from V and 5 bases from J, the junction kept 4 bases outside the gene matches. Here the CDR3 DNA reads TGTGCCAGCAGCCAGGACAGGGGATATCAGCCCCAGCATTTT. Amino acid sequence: CASSQDRGYQPQHF.

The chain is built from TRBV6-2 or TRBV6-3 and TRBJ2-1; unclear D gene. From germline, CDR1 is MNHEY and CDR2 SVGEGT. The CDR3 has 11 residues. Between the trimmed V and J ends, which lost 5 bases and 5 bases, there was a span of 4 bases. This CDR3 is CASSDNNEQFF. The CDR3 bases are TGTGCCAGCAGTGACAACAATGAGCAGTTCTTC.

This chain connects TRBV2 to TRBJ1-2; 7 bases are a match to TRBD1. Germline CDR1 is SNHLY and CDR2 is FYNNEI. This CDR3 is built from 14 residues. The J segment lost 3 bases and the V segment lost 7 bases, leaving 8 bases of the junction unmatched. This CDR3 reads CASTQGQPYYGYTF. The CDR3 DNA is TGTGCCAGCACTCAGGGACAGCCCTACTATGGCTACACCTTC.